This record covers a single TCR beta chain. Its target is unknown. The data stem from a study of shared clonotypes between healthy human individuals. Broader study findings: It was only blood that was sampled, and tissue repertoires likely differ. Generation of non-shared clonotypes was less probable than generation of clonotypes shared by all four donors.

Trimming removed 4 bases from V and 0 bases from J, with 15 bases in between. Germline V gene data show CDR1 as SGHDN and CDR2 as FVKESK. CDR3 length: 16 residues. The assay was run at deep level. Each sorted subset replicate got 200 ng genomic DNA, approximately 27,000 genomes. This table comes from immunoSEQ multiplex PCR, and its TCRdb copy is limited to in-frame clones, with some not included. Altogether some 2,500,000 clones are present, 93% being singletons, with the ten largest covering 0.36%. This TCR derives from a man aged 18-30 years in good health. Some clones in this sample may be carry-over from other donors' samples. The sequencing input was naive CD4+ T cells from PBMCs. Regarding subset: CD45RA+ positively selected. This chain connects TRBV14 to TRBJ1-1; weak D call: TRBD1 (6 bases). CDR3 sequence: CASSRLDGGLNTEAFF. Written as DNA, the CDR3 is TGTGCCAGCAGCCGCCTTGACGGGGGGCTGAACACTGAAGCTTTCTTT.